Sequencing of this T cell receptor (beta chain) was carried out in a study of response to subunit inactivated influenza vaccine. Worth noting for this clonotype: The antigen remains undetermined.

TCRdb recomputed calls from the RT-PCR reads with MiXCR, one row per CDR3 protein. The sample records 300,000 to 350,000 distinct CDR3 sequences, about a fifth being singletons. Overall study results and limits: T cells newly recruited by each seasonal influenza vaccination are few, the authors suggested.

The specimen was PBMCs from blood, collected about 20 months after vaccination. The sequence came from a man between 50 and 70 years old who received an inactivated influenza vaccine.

The CDR3 loop is CASSSLTGEETQYF. In nucleotides, the CDR3 is TGTGCCAGCAGTTCCTTGACAGGGGAGGAGACCCAGTACTTC. The chain links TRBV27 to TRBJ2-5; TRBD1 matches 8 bases. The germline gives CDR1 MNHEY, CDR2 SMNVEV (reference sequence). The CDR3 covers 14 residues. V shed 4 bases and J 5 bases; nucleotides not matched to a gene: 6.